Listed below are T cell receptor beta chains from one sample, sequenced in a study of early T cells in non-severe SARS-CoV-2 infection. Using its own MiXCR run on the 5' RACE reads, TCRdb lists one record per CDR3 protein. The table includes about 97,000 distinct CDR3 sequences, approximately 10% detected once. The sequencing used whole blood, collected at baseline. The receptors here all came from an adult who was a healthcare worker with PCR-confirmed SARS-CoV-2 infection or an uninfected control (not recorded which). The CDR3 runs from the conserved cysteine through the conserved F or W. The order of the fields is clone size, J gene, CDR3 length, D gene, V gene, CDR3 DNA, CDR3 protein. The D gene is left open where the match is weak. For some rows the clone size is stated as once, few or many, or as a class when expanded; others skip it.

few,TRBJ2-1,15,TRBD1,TRBV6-5,TGTGCCAGCAGTTACGGGACAGGGGCGTCAAATGAGCAGTTCTTC,CASSYGTGASNEQFF
.,TRBJ1-6,17,.,TRBV18,TGTGCCAGCTCACCAAGGCAGCAAGGGGACGGTGATGGACCCCTCCACTTT,CASSPRQQGDGDGPLHF
many,TRBJ2-1,17,TRBD2,TRBV7-2,TGTGCCAGCAGCTTAGCTCGTCTGGCGGGAGGGCTCGATGAGCAGTTCTTC,CASSLARLAGGLDEQFF
.,TRBJ2-5,12,.,TRBV6-2/TRBV6-3,TGTGCCAGCAAAGGGCCTGCAGAGACCCAGTACTTC,CASKGPAETQYF
many,TRBJ1-1,13,.,TRBV10-3,TGTGCCGTACAACAACCCGGTAGTTCCCAAGCTTTCTTT,CAVQQPGSSQAFF
many,TRBJ2-7,17,TRBD1,TRBV6-1,TGTGCCAGCAGTGATAAATTAAGGACAGGGTTCTCCTACGAGCAGTACTTC,CASSDKLRTGFSYEQYF
few,TRBJ2-1,14,.,TRBV11-2,TGTGCCAGCAGCTTAGACGCAGCGAACAATGAGCAGTTCTTC,CASSLDAANNEQFF
.,TRBJ2-3,19,TRBD2,TRBV10-3,TGTGCCATCAGTGAGTCTCGGCCTAGCGGGAGGAGGGGCACAGATACGCAGTATTTT,CAISESRPSGRRGTDTQYF
few,TRBJ1-1,13,.,TRBV9,TGTGCCAGCAGCGTACAGGGGTCAACTGAAGCTTTCTTT,CASSVQGSTEAFF
few,TRBJ1-2,14,.,TRBV5-1,TGCGCCAGCAGCTTGGACGGACGATATACTGGCTACACCTTC,CASSLDGRYTGYTF
many,TRBJ2-4,14,.,TRBV18,TGTGCCAGCTCACCACCGAGCGTGAAAAACATTCAGTACTTC,CASSPPSVKNIQYF
.,TRBJ2-2,15,TRBD1,TRBV19,TGTGCCAGTAGCCCGGACAGGCCAAACACCGGGGAGCTGTTTTTT,CASSPDRPNTGELFF
.,TRBJ2-3,14,TRBD1,TRBV5-5,TGTGCCAGCAGCCCCGGGACAGGGGGTTATACGCAGTATTTT,CASSPGTGGYTQYF
few,TRBJ1-6,14,TRBD1,TRBV7-8,TGTGCCAGCAGCTCCGTGGGACAGCATTCACCCCTCCACTTT,CASSSVGQHSPLHF
once,TRBJ2-3,13,.,TRBV10-3,TGTGCCATCGAGGACTACAACACAGATACGCAGTATTTT,CAIEDYNTDTQYF
.,TRBJ2-5,13,.,TRBV29-1,TGCAGCGTTGAAGAGAGGTACCAAGAGACCCAGTACTTC,CSVEERYQETQYF
few,TRBJ2-3,13,.,TRBV10-3,TGTGCCATCAGTGTTACCCGGGACGATACGCAGTATTTT,CAISVTRDDTQYF
.,TRBJ2-7,14,TRBD2,TRBV7-9,TGTGCCAGCAGCCCTGGGGGGGAAAAGAACGAGCAGTACTTC,CASSPGGEKNEQYF
many,TRBJ2-3,16,TRBD2,TRBV5-4,TGTGCCAGCAGCTTGAGGGTTAGCGGGAGCACAGATACGCAGTATTTT,CASSLRVSGSTDTQYF
few,TRBJ2-7,13,.,TRBV29-1,TGCAGCGCCCAGGGGAGGGGGCTCTACGAGCAGTACTTC,CSAQGRGLYEQYF
few,TRBJ2-1,13,.,TRBV7-9,TGTGCCAGCAGCTTAAATGGCAGCCCGGGGAAGTTCTTC,CASSLNGSPGKFF
many,TRBJ1-2,14,.,TRBV6-2/TRBV6-3,TGTGCCAGCAGCCCCACGGGACGGAACTATGGCTACACCTTC,CASSPTGRNYGYTF
many,TRBJ2-3,14,.,TRBV7-2,TGTGCCAGCAGCTTAGTTTTCGGCCCAGATACGCAGTATTTT,CASSLVFGPDTQYF
many,TRBJ2-1,15,.,TRBV6-5,TGTGCCAGCAGTTTACAGGGCAACGCACACAATGAGCAGTTCTTC,CASSLQGNAHNEQFF
few,TRBJ2-1,14,.,TRBV7-8,TGTGCCAGCAGCTTAAGGCTCAGGGCTGATGAGCAGTTCTTC,CASSLRLRADEQFF
few,TRBJ2-5,13,.,TRBV19,TGTGCCAGTAGTCGGACAGAACAAGAGACCCAGTACTTC,CASSRTEQETQYF